A selection of T cell receptor beta chains follows, all from one sample in a study of blood T cell repertoires in COVID-19. Sequencing was performed with immunoSEQ multiplex PCR; in TCRdb, only in-frame clones are kept and a portion is missing. The data hold over 150,000 clones, with about four fifths observed a single time. The sample taken for sequencing was peripheral blood. Source of these receptors: a woman aged 55 to 70 with acute or convalescent COVID-19. Each CDR3 is given without its conserved first and last residue. A D gene is named only where the DNA matches it firmly.

length | D | V | CDR3
15 | NA | TRBV3-1/TRBV3-2 | ASSQGTVRWNTGELF
9 | TRBD1 | TRBV7-9 | ASSLDRAAF
10 | NA | TRBV11-1 | ASSLSGDGYT
11 | TRBD2 | TRBV19 | ASSIRGDYEQY
10 | NA | TRBV25-1 | ASSEADYGYT
14 | NA | TRBV5-1 | ASSLGSPGGQETQY
11 | NA | TRBV29-1 | SVERQANTEAF
11 | NA | TRBV28 | ALQQSYNSPLH
13 | TRBD2 | TRBV27 | ASGKGLAAGNEQF
13 | TRBD1 | TRBV2 | ASSTQGVYNSPLH
11 | NA | TRBV5-4 | ASSFQQEGEAF
13 | TRBD1 | TRBV18 | ASSPPGQYVYEQY
12 | NA | TRBV2 | ASSVGMPSQPQH
12 | NA | TRBV29-1 | SAIGGARGYGYT
13 | NA | TRBV3-1/TRBV3-2 | ASSQEWTGNSPLH
19 | TRBD2 | TRBV5-1 | ASSLAPLGGGTNPNTGELF
16 | NA | TRBV6-1 | ASSEVVAGYYSNQPQH
11 | NA | TRBV4-1 | ASSRLLRTEAF
13 | TRBD1 | TRBV13 | ASSLALQGWNEQF
12 | TRBD1 | TRBV5-1 | ASTTGGAVETQY
13 | NA | TRBV28 | ASSITGVSNQPQH
13 | TRBD2 | TRBV5-6 | ASSFSGGPEETQY
11 | TRBD2 | TRBV19 | ASKRGGTDTQY
10 | NA | TRBV6-5 | ASSPSDRGKF
14 | TRBD2 | TRBV19 | ASSGTSGGPYNEQF
10 | NA | TRBV5-1 | ASSLERGRAF
11 | NA | TRBV10-2 | ASSETAGDGYT
9 | TRBD1 | TRBV6-6 | ASQGGDGYT
13 | NA | TRBV5-1 | ASSLGQSHGETQY
11 | NA | TRBV11-2 | ASSIQGWQPQH
14 | TRBD2 | TRBV7-2 | ASSAPRLAGGNEQF
11 | NA | TRBV7-3 | ASSLIDTETQY
13 | NA | TRBV7-6 | ASSWRRGQGETQY
9 | NA | TRBV20-1 | SAERTRRYT
12 | TRBD1 | TRBV9 | ATSRDRGYYGYT